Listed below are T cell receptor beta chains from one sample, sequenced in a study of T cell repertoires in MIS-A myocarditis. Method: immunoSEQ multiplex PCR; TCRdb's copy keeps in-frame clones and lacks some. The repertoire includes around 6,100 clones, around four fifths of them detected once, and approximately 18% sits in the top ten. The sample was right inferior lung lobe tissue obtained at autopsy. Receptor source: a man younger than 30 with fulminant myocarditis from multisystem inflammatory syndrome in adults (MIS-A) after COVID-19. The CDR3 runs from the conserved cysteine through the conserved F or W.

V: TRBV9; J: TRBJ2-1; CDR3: CASSVGPGGLYNEQFF
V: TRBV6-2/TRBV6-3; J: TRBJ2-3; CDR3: CASSYSSGGGADTQYF
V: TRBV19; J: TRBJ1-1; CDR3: CASSLQGSTEAFF
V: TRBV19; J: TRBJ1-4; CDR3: CASSMGRTKLFF
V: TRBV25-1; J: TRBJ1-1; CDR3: CASSEYVRGRTEAFF
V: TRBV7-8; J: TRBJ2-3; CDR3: CASSSSGGVGDTQYF
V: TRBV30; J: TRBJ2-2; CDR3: CAWSHSGTTEPGELFF
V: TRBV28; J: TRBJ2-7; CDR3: CASIEGNSASYDQQYF
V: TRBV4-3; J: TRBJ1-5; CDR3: CASSQDRSGQPQHF
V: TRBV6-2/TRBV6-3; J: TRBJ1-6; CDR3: CASSYNLNSPLHF
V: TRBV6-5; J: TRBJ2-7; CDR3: CASSYHGTGAEQYF
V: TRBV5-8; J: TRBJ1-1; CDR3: CASSVQGPTEAFF
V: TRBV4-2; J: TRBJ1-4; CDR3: CASSPGGTNEKLFF
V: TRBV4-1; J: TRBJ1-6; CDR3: CASSPGPNSPLHF
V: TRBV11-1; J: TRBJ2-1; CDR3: CASRSQGAWNEQFF
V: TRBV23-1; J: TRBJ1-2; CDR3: CASSHRPFQGSTF
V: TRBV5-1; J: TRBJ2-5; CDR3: CASSVGSPQETQYF
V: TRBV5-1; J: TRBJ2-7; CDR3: CASSSYSGDEQYF
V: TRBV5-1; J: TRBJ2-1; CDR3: CASSPVLQRNEQFF
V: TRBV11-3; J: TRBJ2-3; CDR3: CASSSGQFHGDTQYF
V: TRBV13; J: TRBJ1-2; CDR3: CASSLVAAGGYGYTF
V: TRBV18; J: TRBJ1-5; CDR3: CASSPDRDQPQHF
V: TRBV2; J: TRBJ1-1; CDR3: CASTEEGQLNTEAFF
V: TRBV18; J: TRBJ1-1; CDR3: CASSPTLNTEAFF
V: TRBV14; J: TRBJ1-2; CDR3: CASSQDRLPEYGYTF
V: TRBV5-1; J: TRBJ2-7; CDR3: CASSFGASGIYEQYF
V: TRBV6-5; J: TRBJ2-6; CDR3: CASSYTLDSGANVLTF
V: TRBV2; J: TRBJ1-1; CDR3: CASSLGQGSTEAFF
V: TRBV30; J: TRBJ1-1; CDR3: CAWSVDGRYTEAFF
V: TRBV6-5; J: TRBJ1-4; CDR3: CASSSGRGGEKLFF
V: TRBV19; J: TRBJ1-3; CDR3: CASSKGSSGNTIYF
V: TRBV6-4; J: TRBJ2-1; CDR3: CASSDSGEGDEQFF
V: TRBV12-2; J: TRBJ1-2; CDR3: CASYRRIGQDHGYTF
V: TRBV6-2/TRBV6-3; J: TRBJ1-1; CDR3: CASSYSPGAQNTEAFF
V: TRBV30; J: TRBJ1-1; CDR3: CAWSVYGGQTEAFF
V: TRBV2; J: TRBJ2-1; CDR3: CASAGGPSSYNEQFF
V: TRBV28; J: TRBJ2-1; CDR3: CASRDVMGPYNEQFF
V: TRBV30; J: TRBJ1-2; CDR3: CAWSKGVTATYGYTF
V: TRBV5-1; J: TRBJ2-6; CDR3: CASSLTGSSSGANVLTF
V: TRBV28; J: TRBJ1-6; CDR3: CASSEGPFNSPLHF
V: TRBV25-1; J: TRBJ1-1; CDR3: CASSEYIRGRTEAFF
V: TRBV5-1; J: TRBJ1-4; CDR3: CASTEQGGDEKLFF
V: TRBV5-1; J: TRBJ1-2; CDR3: CASSLDRDGYTF
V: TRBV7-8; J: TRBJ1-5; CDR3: CASSARAAPPYEAQHF
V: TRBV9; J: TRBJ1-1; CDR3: CASSLGGWPNTEAFF
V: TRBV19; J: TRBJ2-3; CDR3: CASKGDGILTDTQYF
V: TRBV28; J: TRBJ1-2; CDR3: CASSLGQGDYTF
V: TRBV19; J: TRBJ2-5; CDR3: CASRSVWAEDQETQYF
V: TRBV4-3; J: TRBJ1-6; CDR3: CASSQGGSYNSPLHF
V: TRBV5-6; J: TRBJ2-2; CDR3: CASSPPTSGGTLKGELFF
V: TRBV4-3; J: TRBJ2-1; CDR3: CASSQDSTSGNEQFF